Shown below are 24 T cell receptor beta chains from a single sample sequenced in a study of blood T cells in healthy people across ages. Sample-barcoded 5' priming and a J-beta primer mix drove a second PCR of roughly 6 to 12 cycles. TCRdb passed the 5' RACE reads through MiXCR, listing each CDR3 protein once. Among around 800,000 distinct CDR3 sequences, less than 60% were seen once, and the ten largest hold less than 20%. The sample comprised blood. The receptors derive from a man older than 75 in good health.

The DNA for the CDR3 is TGTGCCAGCAACAGGGCAGCGGGACTAGTTGGAGACGAGCAGTACTTC. Translating gives CASNRAAGLVGDEQYF. The rearrangement uses TRBV28 and TRBJ2-7, with 8 bases matching TRBD2. The CDR3 runs 16 residues. With 7 bases clipped from V and 5 bases from J, the junction kept 16 bases outside the gene matches. The germline V gene has CDR1 MDHEN and CDR2 SYDVKM.

This sequence joins TRBV12-3 or TRBV12-4 and TRBJ2-5, with 12 bases identical to TRBD2. This CDR3 contains 15 residues. J was trimmed by 6 bases and V by 5 bases; bases with no gene match: 7. The CDR3, as DNA: TGTGCCAGCAGTACAACGACTAGCGGGAGTAAGACCCAGTACTTC. Translating gives CASSTTTSGSKTQYF.

This chain links TRBV18 with TRBJ2-5; D is unresolved. Germline CDR1 KGHSH, CDR2 LQKENI. The length of the CDR3 is 15 residues. Trimming took off 1 base at V and 0 bases at J, with 9 bases between the two ends. The CDR3 region is CASSPLEADQETQYF. CDR3 nucleotides: TGTGCCAGCTCACCACTAGAAGCCGACCAAGAGACCCAGTACTTC.

In this sample, this clonotype turned up a few times. The chain employs TRBV24-1 and TRBJ2-6; no definite D call. V was clipped by 3 bases and J by 0 bases, with 14 bases between them. The CDR3 is 18 residues long. Germline V lookup: CDR1 KGHDR, CDR2 SFDVKD. The CDR3 reads CATSDPKTYPSGANVLTF. The CDR3 region has the DNA TGTGCCACCAGTGATCCAAAAACCTATCCCTCTGGGGCCAACGTCCTGACTTTC.

The chain is built from TRBV30 and TRBJ2-5; D perhaps matches TRBD1 (6 bases). This CDR3 spans 14 amino acids. Trimming shortened V by 6 bases and J by 11 bases, and 25 bases separated the two germline ends. Looked up from germline, CDR1 is GTSNPN and CDR2 is SVGIG (reference sequence). CDR3 in amino acids: CACTNHRVPDKQYF. CDR3 coding DNA: TGTGCCTGCACGAACCACAGGGTTCCCGACAAGCAGTACTTC.

This chain joins TRBV2 and TRBJ1-4; weak D call: TRBD1 (5 bases). The CDR3 sequence is 11 residues long. Germline values: CDR1 SNHLY, CDR2 FYNNEI. This chain's CDR3 is CVMAQGEKLFF. CDR3 nucleotide sequence: TGTGTCATGGCCCAGGGAGAAAAACTGTTTTTT. Using reference TRBV2 and TRBJ1-4 for the parts outside the CDR3, the full variable domain is EPEVTQTPSHQVTQMGQEVILRCVPISNHLYFYWYRQILGQKVEFLVSFYNNEISEKSEIFDDQFSVERPDGSNFTLKIRSTKLEDSAMYFCVMAQGEKLFFGSGTQLSVL.

Written as DNA, the CDR3 is TGTGCCAGCAGCCCCTACGGTTCGATGGCTGAAGCTTTCTTT. This translates into CASSPYGSMAEAFF. The genes are TRBV6-5 and TRBJ1-1; D not certain. The germline CDR1 and CDR2 sequences are MNHEY and SVGAGI. This CDR3 spans 14 amino acids. Trimming shortened V by 6 bases and J by 6 bases, and 17 bases separated the two germline ends.

The chain links TRBV12-3 or TRBV12-4 to TRBJ2-3; D not resolved. V gave up 7 bases and J gave up 7 bases, with 12 bases separating them. CDR3 length: 12 amino acids. The CDR3 nucleotides read TGTGCCAGCAATTCTGGTTTCCATACGCAGTATTTT. Amino acid sequence: CASNSGFHTQYF.

Comment on this clonotype: A much larger clone is a single base away; this may be a read error. This rearrangement joins TRBV5-1 to TRBJ1-1, with 9 positions matching TRBD1. This CDR3 has 15 residues. V dropped 4 bases and J dropped 6; count of bases not matched to a gene: 10. Germline lookup yields CDR1 SGHRS and CDR2 YFSETQ. The CDR3 region is CASSVQQGAHPEAFF. In DNA form, the CDR3 reads TGCGCCAGCAGCGTACAACAGGGGGCACACCCTGAAGCTTTCTTT. The full variable domain, its missing parts supplied by reference TRBV5-1 and TRBJ1-1, is KAGVTQTPRYLIKTRGQQVTLSCSPISGHRSVSWYQQTPGQGLQFLFEYFSETQRNKGNFPGRFSGRQFSNSRSEMNVSTLELGDSALYLCASSVQQGAHPEAFFGQGTRLTVV.

As to this clonotype: This may come from a read error, since a much larger clone is one base off. CDR3 sequence reads: CASSGLAGGSDEQYF. The CDR3 bases are TGCGCCAGCAGCGGACTAGCGGGAGGTAGTGATGAGCAGTACTTC. The V call is TRBV5-1, the J call TRBJ2-7; TRBD2 matches 14 bases. This CDR3 has 15 amino acids. In germline, CDR1 is SGHRS, CDR2 YFSETQ. The V gene end was trimmed by 4 bases and the J gene end by 7 bases; junction bases not matched to a gene: 7.

This clonotype has a handful of counts. This may stem from a read error, because a much larger clone lies one nucleotide away. The genes are TRBV28 and TRBJ2-3; 11 nucleotides align to TRBD2. Unmatched junction bases numbered 3, after V lost 6 bases and J lost 4 bases. The CDR3 has 14 residues. Looked up from germline, CDR1 is MDHEN and CDR2 is SYDVKM. The CDR3 reads CASRVAGGADTQYF. The CDR3 DNA is TGTGCCAGCAGAGTAGCGGGAGGGGCAGATACGCAGTATTTT.

This rearrangement joins TRBV12-3 or TRBV12-4 to TRBJ2-1; the D gene is possibly TRBD2 (6 bases). Trimming cost V 5 bases and J 3 bases, with 14 bases left between them. The CDR3 runs 15 residues. The CDR3 loop is CASSARLADYNEQFF. The CDR3 DNA reads TGTGCCAGCAGTGCCCGATTAGCGGACTACAATGAGCAGTTCTTC.

The rearrangement links TRBV4-1 to TRBJ2-3; TRBD2 matches 10 bases. J lost 3 bases, V lost 0 bases, and 12 bases had no gene match. CDR1 MGHRA and CDR2 YSYEKL come from the germline V gene. The CDR3 runs 19 residues. The CDR3 reads CASSQESGRVFSQTDTQYF. CDR3 nucleotides: TGCGCCAGCAGCCAAGAAAGCGGGAGGGTGTTCTCCCAGACAGATACGCAGTATTTT.

This clonotype was counted at least ten times. The CDR3 loop reads CSAESGRTVNEQFF. CDR3 bases: TGCAGTGCTGAGAGCGGGAGGACGGTGAATGAGCAGTTCTTC. The V call is TRBV20-1, the J call TRBJ2-1, with TRBD2 matching 9 bases. This CDR3 has 14 amino acids. Per germline, CDR1 DFQATT and CDR2 SNEGSKA (reference sequence). V was clipped by 5 bases and J by 7 bases; unmatched bases: 9.

V gene TRBV10-3 combines with J gene TRBJ1-5, with D perhaps matching TRBD1 (6 bases). Trimming removed 6 bases from V and 3 bases from J, with 9 bases in between. CDR1 ENHRY and CDR2 SYGVKD come from the germline V gene. CDR3 length: 13 amino acids. CDR3 sequence: CAISGQNNQPQHF. CDR3 nucleotides: TGTGCCATCAGCGGACAGAACAATCAGCCCCAGCATTTT.

This rearrangement joins TRBV19 to TRBJ1-5; TRBD1 might be the D (6 bases). Trimming stripped 7 bases from V and 2 bases from J, with 12 bases between. The length of the CDR3 is 14 residues. Germline CDR1 and CDR2: LNHDA and SQIVND (reference sequence). The chain's CDR3 is CASKQGVGNQPQHF. The CDR3 region has the DNA TGTGCCAGTAAACAGGGCGTCGGCAATCAGCCCCAGCATTTT.

In this sample, this clonotype turned up a few times. The rearrangement joins TRBV18 to TRBJ2-7, with D perhaps matching TRBD1 (6 bases). With 1 base removed from V and 3 bases from J, the gap between germline ends came to 13 bases. There are 15 residues in the CDR3. The germline V gene encodes CDR1 KGHSH and CDR2 LQKENI. The CDR3 is CASSPRTTGGYEQYF. CDR3 in DNA: TGTGCCAGCTCACCACGGACGACAGGAGGCTACGAGCAGTACTTC.

V gene TRBV7-2 combines with J gene TRBJ1-4; tentatively, D is TRBD1 (5 bases). Germline loops: CDR1 SGHTA, CDR2 FQGNSA. The CDR3 has 13 residues. The germline V and J ends were trimmed by 5 bases and 5 bases, with 9 bases remaining between them. The CDR3 DNA sequence: TGTGCCAGCAGCGGGGGGAACAATGAAAAACTGTTTTTT. Protein: CASSGGNNEKLFF.

CDR3 region: CASSAQLSSIQYF. CDR3 in DNA: TGTGCCAGCAGTGCCCAGCTCTCGAGCATTCAGTACTTC. The chain links TRBV28 to TRBJ2-4, with D unresolved. Germline V gene data show CDR1 as MDHEN and CDR2 as SYDVKM. The V end lost 5 bases, the J end lost 9 bases, and 14 bases lay between the germline ends. The CDR3 contains 13 residues.

CDR3 residues: CASSSTGNPYNEQFF. The CDR3 nucleotides are TGTGCCAGCAGCTCTACCGGGAATCCCTACAATGAGCAGTTCTTC. The J gene is TRBJ2-1, the V gene TRBV7-2, with D perhaps TRBD2 (5 bases). The CDR3 runs to 15 residues. Trimming took off 4 bases at V and 2 bases at J, with 12 bases between the two ends. Germline CDR1 reads SGHTA; CDR2 reads FQGNSA.

The J gene is TRBJ1-5, the V gene TRBV24-1; unclear D gene. CDR3 length equals 14 residues. V shed 6 bases and J shed 1 base, with 9 bases lying between them. Germline V gene lookup returns CDR1 KGHDR and CDR2 SFDVKD. CDR3 nucleotide sequence: TGTGCCACCAGTCCCTTTACCAGCAATCAGCCCCAGCATTTT. Its translation: CATSPFTSNQPQHF.

The chain is built from TRBV5-1 and TRBJ2-1; 14 bases are a match to TRBD2. Losses at the gene ends were 4 bases for V and 10 bases for J; bases not matched to a gene: 10. The V gene's germline CDR1 is SGHRS and CDR2 YFSETQ. The CDR3 spans 16 residues. DNA for the CDR3: TGCGCCAGCAGCACTCCGGGACTAGCGGGAGACGGAGAGCAGTTCTTC. Protein: CASSTPGLAGDGEQFF.

This chain links TRBV4-1 with TRBJ1-2; 8 nucleotides line up with TRBD1. Looked up from germline, CDR1 is MGHRA and CDR2 is YSYEKL. The CDR3 runs to 15 residues. The V and J ends lost 6 bases and 4 bases, in that order; junction bases with no gene match: 10. The CDR3, as DNA: TGCGCCAGCAGGCAACAGTGTGACAGGGGCTATGGCTACACCTTC. Its translation: CASRQQCDRGYGYTF.

The V call is TRBV29-1, the J call TRBJ2-5; 12 positions match TRBD1. The CDR3 is 15 amino acids. With V trimmed by 5 bases and J by 1 base, 5 bases remained unmatched. Germline values: CDR1 SQVTM, CDR2 ANQGSEA. In DNA form, the CDR3 reads TGCAGCGTTAGGGGGACAGGGGGCCCCCAAGAGACCCAGTACTTC. As protein: CSVRGTGGPQETQYF.